Presented here are 29 T cell receptor beta chains from one specimen sequenced in a study of radiotherapy plus CTLA-4 blockade in lung cancer. TCRdb's table, derived via immunoSEQ multiplex PCR, lists solely in-frame clones and lacks some. In the table there are fewer than 150,000 clones, just under 80% of which are singletons. The sample consisted of peripheral blood, taken from a patient treated with radiotherapy plus ipilimumab. The receptors were gathered from a human donor with non-small cell lung cancer who had a partial response to radiotherapy plus ipilimumab.

There are a few counts of this clone. The genes are TRBV5-5 and TRBJ1-1, with D possibly matching TRBD1 (5 bases). This CDR3 has 15 residues. Trimming removed 3 bases at V and 5 bases at J, with 17 bases between. Germline CDR1 SGHKS, CDR2 YYEKEE (reference sequence). CDR3 sequence reads: CASSWGLGGRTEAFF. In DNA, the CDR3 is TGTGCCAGCAGCTGGGGATTGGGGGGAAGGACTGAAGCTTTCTTT. The full variable domain, its missing parts supplied by reference TRBV5-5 and TRBJ1-1, is DAGVTQSPTHLIKTRGQQVTLRCSPISGHKSVSWYQQVLGQGPQFIFQYYEKEERGRGNFPDRFSARQFPNYSSELNVNALLLGDSALYLCASSWGLGGRTEAFFGQGTRLTVV.

J is TRBJ1-1 and V is TRBV15, with 8 bases identical to TRBD1. This CDR3 has 15 residues. Per the germline V gene, CDR1 is LNHNV and CDR2 is YYDKDF (reference sequence). After removal of 1 base from V and 7 bases from J, the junction contained 8 bases not matched to a gene. The CDR3, as DNA: TGTGCCACCAGCAGAGCATCCGGAGACAGGGGTGAAGCTTTCTTT. Translating it yields CATSRASGDRGEAFF.

This clone is a singleton in its sample. The CDR3: CASSPTSGSVTYEQYV. The CDR3 DNA follows: TGTGCCAGCAGTCCGACTAGCGGGAGTGTAACGTACGAGCAGTACGTC. The chain has TRBV6-4 and TRBJ2-7; 12 nucleotides match TRBD2. The germline V gene encodes CDR1 MRHNA and CDR2 SNTAGT. The CDR3 sequence is 16 residues long. V was pared by 5 bases and J by 4 bases, with 9 bases of the junction left unmatched.

This clone was seen a few times. V and J are TRBV5-4 and TRBJ1-1; 7 bases are a match to TRBD1. The CDR3 covers 13 residues. The germline gives CDR1 SGHNT, CDR2 YYREEE (reference sequence). V gave up 4 bases and J gave up 6 bases; unmatched junction bases: 6. This chain's CDR3 is CASSLTGDSEAFF. The CDR3 DNA reads TGTGCCAGCAGCCTAACAGGGGACTCTGAAGCTTTCTTT.

The chain has TRBV5-1 and TRBJ1-2; 8 nucleotides match TRBD1. The germline CDR1 and CDR2 sequences are SGHRS and YFSETQ. The length of the CDR3 is 16 residues. Unmatched junction bases numbered 17, after V lost 5 bases and J lost 8 bases. Written as DNA, the CDR3 is TGCGCCAGCAGATTGAATGTTGGTCAGGGGGCGGTAGGCTACACCTTC. Amino acid sequence: CASRLNVGQGAVGYTF.

The rearrangement links TRBV5-6 to TRBJ2-7, with 13 positions matching TRBD2. This CDR3 is built from 16 residues. Germline CDR1 is SGHDT and CDR2 is YYEEEE. The trim removed 5 bases at V and 4 bases at J, leaving 9 bases unmatched. CDR3 amino acids: CASRSTSGRAGYEQYF. The CDR3 DNA is TGTGCCAGCAGGTCCACTAGCGGGAGGGCCGGGTACGAGCAGTACTTC. The variable domain in full, with the rest retrieved from reference TRBV5-6 and TRBJ2-7, is DAGVTQSPTHLIKTRGQQVTLRCSPKSGHDTVSWYQQALGQGPQFIFQYYEEEERQRGNFPDRFSGHQFPNYSSELNVNALLLGDSALYLCASRSTSGRAGYEQYFGPGTRLTVT.

The chain couples TRBV4-3 to TRBJ1-6; D perhaps matches TRBD1 (6 bases). With 0 bases removed from V and 8 bases from J, the gap between germline ends came to 8 bases. The germline V gene encodes CDR1 LGHNA and CDR2 YSLEER. CDR3 length: 14 amino acids. CDR3: CASSQEAGDSPLHF. CDR3 nucleotides: TGCGCCAGCAGCCAAGAGGCAGGGGATTCACCCCTCCACTTT.

This clone was seen only once. The gene calls are TRBV30 and TRBJ2-1; 8 positions match TRBD2. Germline CDR1 and CDR2: GTSNPN and SVGIG (reference sequence). This CDR3 region has 13 residues. Trimming cost V 4 bases and J 8 bases; bases outside gene matches: 7. The CDR3 bases are TGTGCCTGGACCAGCGGGGGATTCCATGAGCAGTTCTTC. This gives the protein CAWTSGGFHEQFF.

This rearrangement joins TRBV5-1 to TRBJ2-3; D gene uncertain. V was clipped by 4 bases and J by 5 bases, with 11 bases between them. Germline CDR1 and CDR2: SGHRS and YFSETQ. This CDR3 spans 13 amino acids. The DNA for the CDR3 is TGCGCCAGCAGCACGGTAGTCGGAGATACGCAGTATTTT. It translates to CASSTVVGDTQYF. Full variable domain (rest looked up from reference TRBV5-1 and TRBJ2-3): KAGVTQTPRYLIKTRGQQVTLSCSPISGHRSVSWYQQTPGQGLQFLFEYFSETQRNKGNFPGRFSGRQFSNSRSEMNVSTLELGDSALYLCASSTVVGDTQYFGPGTRLTVL.

The genes are TRBV19 and TRBJ2-7; 13 bases map to TRBD2. V lost 5 bases to trimming and J lost 2 bases; unmatched junction nucleotides: 3. CDR3 length: 15 amino acids. Germline CDR1 reads LNHDA; CDR2 reads SQIVND (reference sequence). The CDR3 DNA sequence: TGTGCCAGTAGTCTAGGACTAGCGGGAGCCTACGAGCAGTACTTC. It specifies CASSLGLAGAYEQYF.

The chain couples TRBV6-5 to TRBJ1-1; 8 bases match TRBD1. The CDR3 runs 11 residues. Germline assignment: CDR1 MNHEY and CDR2 SVGAGI. With V trimmed by 6 bases and J by 7 bases, 1 base remained unmatched. Here the CDR3 DNA reads TGTGCCAGCAGGGGGACAGGTGAAGCTTTCTTT. As protein: CASRGTGEAFF.

This chain joins TRBV10-3 and TRBJ1-2; maybe TRBD1 (6 bases). The germline V gene has CDR1 ENHRY and CDR2 SYGVKD. V lost 4 bases and J 8 bases, leaving 11 bases between the germline ends. This CDR3 has 12 residues. As DNA, the CDR3 is TGTGCCATCAGTGGAGGGGGAACAGGCTACACCTTC. This gives the protein CAISGGGTGYTF.

V is TRBV6-1 and J is TRBJ2-5; D unclear. The CDR3 consists of 15 residues. The V end lost 0 bases, the J end lost 5 bases, and 13 bases lay between the germline ends. Germline CDR1 MNHNS, CDR2 SASEGT. This CDR3 is CASSEAQLTLETQYF. In DNA form, the CDR3 reads TGTGCCAGCAGTGAAGCGCAACTAACCTTGGAGACCCAGTACTTC.

Here the CDR3 DNA reads TGTGCCAGCAGCTCCCGCGGGACAGGGGTATATGAGCAGTACTTC. Encoded protein: CASSSRGTGVYEQYF. This chain uses TRBV11-2 with TRBJ2-7; TRBD1 aligns across 10 bases. CDR3 size: 15 residues. The V and J ends lost 4 bases and 7 bases, in that order; junction bases with no gene match: 10. CDR1 and CDR2 (germline): SGHAT, FQNNGV. Supplemented by reference TRBV11-2 and TRBJ2-7, the full variable domain reads EAGVAQSPRYKIIEKRQSVAFWCNPISGHATLYWYQQILGQGPKLLIQFQNNGVVDDSQLPKDRFSAERLKGVDSTLKIQPAKLEDSAVYLCASSSRGTGVYEQYFGPGTRLTVT.

The CDR3 loop is CASSPPLAGKNTEAFF. CDR3 nucleotides: TGTGCCAGCAGCCCCCCATTGGCCGGGAAGAACACTGAAGCTTTCTTT. V gene TRBV9 combines with J gene TRBJ1-1; no reliable D call. Per the germline V gene, CDR1 is SGDLS and CDR2 is YYNGEE. This CDR3 spans 16 amino acids. Trimming took off 4 bases at V and 1 base at J, with 17 bases between the two ends.

The V call is TRBV6-5, the J call TRBJ2-1, with D perhaps TRBD2 (7 bases). This CDR3 is 14 amino acids long. Germline V gene data show CDR1 as MNHEY and CDR2 as SVGAGI. Trimming cost V 5 bases and J 0 bases, with 8 bases left between them. CDR3 DNA sequence: TGTGCCAGCAGTAGGGGGGGCTCCTACAATGAGCAGTTCTTC. Protein: CASSRGGSYNEQFF.

This clone occurred a few times. V usage is TRBV19 and J usage is TRBJ1-5; TRBD1 agrees at 7 bases. V dropped 10 bases and J dropped 2; count of bases not matched to a gene: 5. Germline lookup yields CDR1 LNHDA and CDR2 SQIVND (reference sequence). The length of the CDR3 is 13 residues. The CDR3 loop is CATHGQGNQPQHF. For the CDR3, the DNA is TGTGCCACCCACGGACAGGGCAATCAGCCCCAGCATTTT.

In its sample, this clone was seen a few times. V gene TRBV6-6 combines with J gene TRBJ1-1; D not certain. V was clipped by 7 bases and J by 2 bases, with 11 bases between them. The CDR3 spans 13 residues. Germline CDR1 MNHNY, CDR2 SVGAGI (reference sequence). In DNA form, the CDR3 reads TGTGCCAGCACTTCCCAGGCTAACACTGAAGCTTTCTTT. Translation: CASTSQANTEAFF.

In its sample, this clone was seen many times. The chain couples TRBV11-2 to TRBJ1-1; D is uncertain. This CDR3 comprises 11 residues. Trimming took off 7 bases at V and 0 bases at J, with 3 bases between the two ends. The germline gives CDR1 SGHAT, CDR2 FQNNGV. CDR3 loop: CASNMNTEAFF. The DNA of the CDR3 is TGTGCCAGCAACATGAACACTGAAGCTTTCTTT.

The rearrangement joins TRBV28 to TRBJ1-5, with D unclear. The CDR3 totals 13 residues. Germline V lookup: CDR1 MDHEN, CDR2 SYDVKM. V dropped 6 bases and J dropped 6 bases, with 12 bases sitting between them. CDR3 sequence (DNA): TGTGCCAGCAGGATGATCTCGGGTCAGCCCCAGCATTTT. Protein: CASRMISGQPQHF.

The CDR3 spells CASSRATGGDGANVLTF. The DNA of the CDR3 is TGTGCCAGCAGCCGGGCCACAGGGGGCGACGGGGCCAACGTCCTGACTTTC. The chain carries TRBV7-9 and TRBJ2-6; TRBD1 matches at 9 bases. The germline V gene has CDR1 SEHNR and CDR2 FQNEAQ (reference sequence). CDR3 length equals 17 residues. V shed 5 bases and J 4 bases; nucleotides not matched to a gene: 9.

The V call is TRBV28, the J call TRBJ2-1; 8 bases fit TRBD2. V shed 6 bases and J 3 bases; nucleotides not matched to a gene: 13. CDR1 MDHEN and CDR2 SYDVKM come from the germline V gene. CDR3 length equals 17 residues. The CDR3 sequence is CASRGTSLAGGYNEQFF. CDR3 DNA sequence: TGTGCCAGCAGGGGGACAAGCCTAGCGGGTGGCTACAATGAGCAGTTCTTC.

This clone was recorded only once. The chain couples TRBV28 to TRBJ2-2, with 8 bases matching TRBD1. Germline V lookup: CDR1 MDHEN, CDR2 SYDVKM. The CDR3 is 15 amino acids. J lost 7 bases, V lost 7 bases, and 11 bases had no gene match. The CDR3: CASTRTGRIVGELFF. CDR3 coding DNA: TGTGCCAGCACCCGGACAGGGCGGATCGTCGGGGAGCTGTTTTTT.

This clone showed up just a few times. The chain links TRBV13 to TRBJ2-2; 10 bases align to TRBD2. Trimming cost V 5 bases and J 5 bases; bases outside gene matches: 11. The CDR3 has 17 amino acids. Per germline, CDR1 PRHDT and CDR2 FYEKMQ (reference sequence). CDR3 in DNA: TGTGCCAGCAGCCCACTAAGAGCGGGAGGGCCGACCGGGGAGCTGTTTTTT. This gives the protein CASSPLRAGGPTGELFF. Variable domain in full (rest from reference TRBV13 and TRBJ2-2): AAGVIQSPRHLIKEKRETATLKCYPIPRHDTVYWYQQGPGQDPQFLISFYEKMQSDKGSIPDRFSAQQFSDYHSELNMSSLELGDSALYFCASSPLRAGGPTGELFFGEGSRLTVL.

The chain carries TRBV6-6 and TRBJ2-3, with 7 bases that match TRBD1. V lost 4 bases, J lost 2 bases, and 3 bases stayed unmatched. Germline V gene sequence: CDR1 MNHNY, CDR2 SVGAGI (reference sequence). The CDR3 consists of 14 residues. The CDR3 region is CASSLGQYTDTQYF. The CDR3 DNA reads TGTGCCAGCAGTTTGGGACAGTACACAGATACGCAGTATTTT.

V is TRBV6-6 and J is TRBJ1-3; 8 nucleotides line up with TRBD1. The V segment lost 4 bases and the J segment 4 bases; nucleotides outside the gene matches: 6. CDR1 is MNHNY, CDR2 SVGAGI, per germline (reference sequence). The CDR3 is 15 residues long. CDR3 protein: CASSLGSGGGNTIYF. The CDR3 nucleotides are TGTGCCAGCAGTTTGGGCTCAGGGGGCGGAAACACCATATATTTT.

The chain recombines TRBV7-3 with TRBJ1-1; D ambiguous. V gave up 2 bases and J gave up 5 bases, with 15 bases separating them. The CDR3 has 15 residues. Per the germline V gene, CDR1 is SGHTA and CDR2 is FQGTGA. The CDR3 loop reads CASSLSGRRGTEAFF. CDR3 coding DNA: TGTGCCAGCAGCTTATCCGGCCGGAGAGGGACTGAAGCTTTCTTT.

This chain connects TRBV29-1 to TRBJ1-4, with a tentative D call TRBD1 (6 bases). Looked up from germline, CDR1 is SQVTM and CDR2 is ANQGSEA. The V end lost 7 bases, the J end lost 7 bases, and 13 bases lay between the germline ends. The CDR3 is 12 residues long. CDR3 sequence: CSGLQGTEKLFF. As DNA, the CDR3 is TGCAGCGGCTTACAGGGAACTGAAAAACTGTTTTTT.

The V call is TRBV28, the J call TRBJ2-7; 8 bases align to TRBD2. With 5 bases clipped from V and 0 bases from J, the junction kept 9 bases outside the gene matches. Germline V gene data show CDR1 as MDHEN and CDR2 as SYDVKM. This CDR3 is built from 16 residues. The CDR3 nucleotides read TGTGCCAGCAGTCCCGGGGGGGCGAGGAGCTCCTACGAGCAGTACGTC. It is translated as CASSPGGARSSYEQYV.